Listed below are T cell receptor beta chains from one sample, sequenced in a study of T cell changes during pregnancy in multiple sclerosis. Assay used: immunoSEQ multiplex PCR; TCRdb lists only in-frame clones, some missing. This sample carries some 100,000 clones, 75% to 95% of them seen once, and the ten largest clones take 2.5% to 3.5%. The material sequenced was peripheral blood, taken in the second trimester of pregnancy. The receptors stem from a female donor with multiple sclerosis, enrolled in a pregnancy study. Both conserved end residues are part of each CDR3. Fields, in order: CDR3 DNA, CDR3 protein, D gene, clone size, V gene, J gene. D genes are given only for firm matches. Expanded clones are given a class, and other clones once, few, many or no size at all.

TGTGCCAGCAGTGAAGTGAGGTCCTCCTTTCCCTATGGCTACACCTTC	CASSEVRSSFPYGYTF	NA	few	TRBV2	TRBJ1-2
TGTGCCAGCAGTCCCCTTTTGGGGGAGGGACCAGATACGCAGTATTTT	CASSPLLGEGPDTQYF	TRBD2	NA	TRBV28	TRBJ2-3
TGTGCCAGCAGTTATACTAGCGCAAGCTCCTACGAGCAGTACTTC	CASSYTSASSYEQYF	TRBD2	NA	TRBV6-5	TRBJ2-7
TGTGCCAGCAGTTTGACTAGCGGGATCTACGAGCAGTACTTC	CASSLTSGIYEQYF	TRBD2	NA	TRBV6-1	TRBJ2-7
TGTGCCAGCAGCTTGTGGGACTATGAGTGGGATGAGCAGTTCTTC	CASSLWDYEWDEQFF	TRBD2	NA	TRBV5-6	TRBJ2-1
TGTGCCAGCAGACGAACAGTTCAAGTGACCCAGTACTTC	CASRRTVQVTQYF	NA	NA	TRBV6-5	TRBJ2-5
TGTGCCAGCAGTCAGGGGACTAGCGGGGGGAATGAGCAGTTCTTC	CASSQGTSGGNEQFF	TRBD2	once	TRBV6-6	TRBJ2-1
TGTGCCAGCAGCTCGAGGGCGGGACGCCAAGAGACCCAGTACTTC	CASSSRAGRQETQYF	NA	NA	TRBV7-2	TRBJ2-5
TGCGCCAGCAGCCCGGACAGTCGCACAGATACGCAGTATTTT	CASSPDSRTDTQYF	NA	NA	TRBV5-1	TRBJ2-3
TGTGCCAGCAGCAGGGACAGGGGCACAGATACGCAGTATTTT	CASSRDRGTDTQYF	TRBD1	NA	TRBV11-1	TRBJ2-3
TGTGCCAGCAGCCCTGGGACAGGGGGCGGTGAGCAGTTCTTC	CASSPGTGGGEQFF	TRBD1	NA	TRBV5-6	TRBJ2-1
TGTGCCAGCAGCACAACCGGCGACAGCTATCAGCCCCAGCATTTT	CASSTTGDSYQPQHF	NA	NA	TRBV9	TRBJ1-5
TGTGCCAGCAGCGAGGGCACTAGCGGGAGCTTCACAGATACGCAGTATTTT	CASSEGTSGSFTDTQYF	TRBD2	NA	TRBV9	TRBJ2-3
TGTGCCAGCAGCGTAGAGGACAGCTATGGCTACACCTTC	CASSVEDSYGYTF	NA	NA	TRBV9	TRBJ1-2
TGTGCCAGCAGCTTGGGCGTGTCCGGGGAGCTGTTTTTT	CASSLGVSGELFF	NA	NA	TRBV7-9	TRBJ2-2
TGTGCCAGCAGCCAGCGGACTAGCGGGGTTCTATCCGCAGATACGCAGTATTTT	CASSQRTSGVLSADTQYF	TRBD2	NA	TRBV4-2	TRBJ2-3
TGTGCCAGCAGTGACCCCCGAGGGAACACCGGGGAGCTGTTTTTT	CASSDPRGNTGELFF	NA	NA	TRBV2	TRBJ2-2
TGTGCCAGCAGCTTAGCGAGGCTAGCGGGAGGAACAAACACCGGGGAGCTGTTTTTT	CASSLARLAGGTNTGELFF	TRBD2	once	TRBV7-9	TRBJ2-2
TGTGCCAGTAGCCGACAGGGTGGAGGCGCTTTCTTT	CASSRQGGGAFF	TRBD1	few	TRBV19	TRBJ1-1
TGCGCCAGCAGATCCCCGGGACAGGGGGCAAAGGATGGCCCAGATACGCAGTATTTT	CASRSPGQGAKDGPDTQYF	TRBD1	NA	TRBV5-1	TRBJ2-3
TGCGCCAGCAGCTTCAGGGGAGTCGCCACAGATACGCAGTATTTT	CASSFRGVATDTQYF	NA	NA	TRBV5-1	TRBJ2-3
TGTGCCAGCAGCTTAGCAGGCACAGATACGCAGTATTTT	CASSLAGTDTQYF	NA	NA	TRBV11-2	TRBJ2-3
TGTGCCAGCAGTCCTAGCAGCCCCGCGCGGGCCAACTCCTACAATGAGCAGTTCTTC	CASSPSSPARANSYNEQFF	NA	once	TRBV27	TRBJ2-1
TGTGCCAGCAGGACAGGTCTCTACGAGCAGTACTTC	CASRTGLYEQYF	NA	NA	TRBV28	TRBJ2-7
TGTGCCAGCAGTCTTACAGGGATGGGAGGAAACACCATATATTTT	CASSLTGMGGNTIYF	NA	NA	TRBV6-1	TRBJ1-3
TGCGCCAGCAGCCAAGGTGGGGGGTCCGTCTCCACAGATACGCAGTATTTT	CASSQGGGSVSTDTQYF	NA	NA	TRBV5-1	TRBJ2-3
NA	CSVGQGTDFF	NA	NA	TRBV29-1	TRBJ2-1
TGCGCCAGCAGCTTACCCAGCACTGAAGCTTTCTTT	CASSLPSTEAFF	NA	NA	TRBV5-1	TRBJ1-1
TGTGCCAGCAGCAGACGACAGGGTATTGGCAATGAGCAGTTCTTC	CASSRRQGIGNEQFF	TRBD1	NA	TRBV11-3	TRBJ2-1
TGCGCCAGCAGCGAGCTAGCGGGAGGTCCGCCTTACAATGAGCAGTTCTTC	CASSELAGGPPYNEQFF	TRBD2	NA	TRBV4-3	TRBJ2-1
TGTGCCAGCAGCGTAGACCCAGGGGCTCGCTATGGCTACACCTTC	CASSVDPGARYGYTF	NA	NA	TRBV9	TRBJ1-2
TGTGCCAGCAGCGTAGGAGGGGGCTTAAACGAGCAGTACTTC	CASSVGGGLNEQYF	TRBD1	once	TRBV9	TRBJ2-7
TGTGCCAGCAGTGGACCAGGGGCGAGTAAAAATGAGCAGTTCTTC	CASSGPGASKNEQFF	NA	NA	TRBV6-6	TRBJ2-1
TGCGCCAGCAGCTTGGGCGGACTAGCGGGAGTACCCGAGCAGTACTTC	CASSLGGLAGVPEQYF	TRBD2	NA	TRBV5-1	TRBJ2-7
TGTGCCAGTAGTATAGGGACAGGGGTTGTCGGCTCTGGGGCCAACGTCCTGACTTTC	CASSIGTGVVGSGANVLTF	TRBD1	NA	TRBV19	TRBJ2-6